This TCR beta chain was captured in a study of T-cell memory formation after mild COVID-19 (dated by TCRdb to the early 2020s). Background for the entire study: TCR sequence clusters from the two donors were largely donor specific. Two young, previously healthy adult volunteers, one female and one male, were included in the cohort. Longitudinal TCRalpha and TCRbeta repertoire sequencing tracked T-cell clones expanding and contracting after mild COVID-19 in a couple of donors.

Ficoll-Paque density gradient centrifugation was the method used to isolate PBMCs. TCRdb records Illumina NovaSeq 6000 as the sequencer. Using 5'RACE with constant-segment primers, TCRalpha and TCRbeta cDNA libraries were constructed, with sample barcodes and unique molecular identifiers added in the process. RNA was extracted from every sample with Trizol reagent. Amplification of the libraries took two PCR steps, and the second step added a second sample barcode plus Illumina TruSeq adapters. Sequencing of libraries was performed on an Illumina NovaSeq with 2 x 150 bp paired-end reads. The authors' pipeline ran thus. The reads were demultiplexed and collapsed into UMI-guided consensus sequences using migec v1.2.7. Using mixcr v2.1.11, the UMI consensuses were aligned to TRA and TRB V and J templates and assembled into clonotypes. Clonotypes were classified as expanded or contracted when called significant by both edgeR and NoisET, with noise models trained on biological replicates. edgeR calls used a false discovery rate-adjusted p below 0.01 and a log2 fold-change threshold of 1. As an exploratory analysis of dynamics, max-normalized trajectories of the 1000 most abundant clonotypes were examined with PCA combined with hierarchical clustering. Each responding clone was given a CD4 or CD8 phenotype based on the CD4+ and CD8+ repertoires, which had been sequenced separately. TCRdb reran the public reads through fastp at Q25 and MiXCR, keeping productive beta chains. Each CDR3 protein appears once, grouped with its most common genes and DNA. The V and J calls were determined by TCRdb, not by the authors. Present in this sample are hundreds of thousands of distinct CDR3 sequences, more than 20% of which were seen just once. Together, the top ten hold around 13% of the sample.

Relative to germline, V is missing 6 bases and J is missing 0 bases, with 8 bases of the junction outside any gene match. The CDR3 measures 16 amino acids from cysteine to phenylalanine. Of the read, only the CDR3 DNA is kept; its 48 bases are in frame from base 1. CDR1 and CDR2 are drawn from the germline V gene: SNHLY, FYNNEI. Overall study outcomes, separate from this receptor: Balanced CD4/CD8 phenotypes were observed for clones contracting from day 15 to 85, whereas a bias towards CD4+ was observed for a second wave of clones expanding from day 15 to 37. Contracting CD4+ clones turned up mainly in the CM and EM memory subsets, whereas EMRA was where CD8+ clones were enriched. SARS-CoV-2 specificity of the second-wave clones peaking on day 37 was not confirmed. The study included only a couple of mild cases, and larger cohorts that include severe cases with pre-infection samples were judged to be necessary. Some responding clones were detected in pre-infection memory, which suggested that pre-existing cross-reactive memory T cells had joined the SARS-CoV-2 response.

Details on this clonotype: This receptor's antigen is unknown. No much larger clone is present one base from it, and per-base qualities are unavailable.

Recombination joined TRBV2 with TRBJ2-7, with 10 middle bases fitting TRBD1. Specimen: PBMCs or a T cell subset sorted from them (not recorded which). The receptor comes from an adult woman who had mild COVID-19 (a few samples of this study predate the infection). The sample titles of this study are shuffled in the database, so cell type and time point are left out; the donor was told from shared clones. Read as DNA, the sequence is TGTGCCAGCAGCCAAGACAGGGGGCTGGGCTCCTACGAGCAGTACTTC. Its translation is CASSQDRGLGSYEQYF. With all but the CDR3 taken from the reference TRBV2 and TRBJ2-7 genes, the full variable domain is: EPEVTQTPSHQVTQMGQEVILRCVPISNHLYFYWYRQILGQKVEFLVSFYNNEISEKSEIFDDQFSVERPDGSNFTLKIRSTKLEDSAMYFCASSQDRGLGSYEQYFGPGTRLTVT.